This T cell receptor (beta chain) was found in a study of T cells in Graves' hyperthyroidism and ophthalmopathy. Study-level points and caveats: Ophthalmopathy was distinguished from stable hyperthyroidism by 13 V-J signatures.

This clonotype was picked up many times. Antigen: not known. Amplification targeted TCR beta CDR3 regions from RNA transcripts. Primed by the HTBI set, a first-round RT-PCR was run on the TCR CDR3. TCRdb recomputed calls from the multiplex PCR reads with MiXCR, one row per CDR3 protein. The sample yields around 200,000 distinct CDR3 sequences, about 17% seen once. V dropped 4 bases and J dropped 6; count of bases not matched to a gene: 0. This CDR3 spans 14 amino acids. Per germline, CDR1 MDHEN and CDR2 SYDVKM. Uncontrolled infection, other autoimmune disease, pregnancy and lactation each barred patients from inclusion.

This clonotype was sampled from a man aged 35-49 years with Graves' hyperthyroidism. Input material: blood. V is TRBV28 and J is TRBJ2-2, with 12 nucleotides matching TRBD2. The CDR3 loop is CASSSSGGAGELFF. CDR3 DNA sequence: TGTGCCAGCAGTTCTAGCGGGGGGGCCGGGGAGCTGTTTTTT.